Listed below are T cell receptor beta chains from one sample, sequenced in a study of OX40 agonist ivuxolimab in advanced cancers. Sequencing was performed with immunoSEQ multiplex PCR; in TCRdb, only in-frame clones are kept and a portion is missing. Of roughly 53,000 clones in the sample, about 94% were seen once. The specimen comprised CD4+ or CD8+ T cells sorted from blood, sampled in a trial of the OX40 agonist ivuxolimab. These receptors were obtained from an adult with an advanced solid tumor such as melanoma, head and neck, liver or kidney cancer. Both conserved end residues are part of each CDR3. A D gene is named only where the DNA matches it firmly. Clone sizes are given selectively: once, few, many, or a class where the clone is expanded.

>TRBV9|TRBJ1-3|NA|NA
TGTGCCAGCAGCCCCGGGGGGGAAGGTACTGGAAACACCATATATTTT
CASSPGGEGTGNTIYF
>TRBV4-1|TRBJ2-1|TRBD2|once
TGCGCCAGCAGCCCGGGACTAGTGAGTAGGAATGAGCAGTTCTTC
CASSPGLVSRNEQFF
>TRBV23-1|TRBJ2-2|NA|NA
TGCGCCAGCAGTCAAGCGACTCTTAGAACCGGAGAGCTGTTTTTT
CASSQATLRTGELFF
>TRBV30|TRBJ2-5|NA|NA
TGTGCCGGGGAGGTTTCGGTGACCCAGTACTTC
CAGEVSVTQYF
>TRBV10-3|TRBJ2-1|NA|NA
TGTGCCATCAGTGAGCACTACAATGAGCAGTTCTTC
CAISEHYNEQFF
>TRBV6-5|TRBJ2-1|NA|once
TGTGCCAGCAGTGACCGAAACAGATTGGGTGAGCAGTTCTTC
CASSDRNRLGEQFF
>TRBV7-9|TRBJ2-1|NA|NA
TGTGCCAGCAGCCGCAATGAGCAGTTCTTC
CASSRNEQFF
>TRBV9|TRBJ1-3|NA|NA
TGTGCCAGCAGCGTAGACACTCACTCTGGAAACACCATATATTTT
CASSVDTHSGNTIYF
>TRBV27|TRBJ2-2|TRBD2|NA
TGTGCCAGCAGTTTAGTGTTCGGGCTAGCGGGAGTCGGCGGGGAGCTGTTTTTT
CASSLVFGLAGVGGELFF
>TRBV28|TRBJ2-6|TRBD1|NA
TGTGCCAGCAGTAGCCTGGGGACAGGTTTTAGCTCTGGGGCCAACGTCCTGACTTTC
CASSSLGTGFSSGANVLTF
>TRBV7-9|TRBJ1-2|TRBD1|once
TGTGCCAGCAGCTTAGGGGACAGATTTGGCTACACCTTC
CASSLGDRFGYTF
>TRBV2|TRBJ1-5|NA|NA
TGTGCCAGCACCCCTAAGAGGGGCCAGACTAATAGCAATCAGCCCCAGCATTTT
CASTPKRGQTNSNQPQHF
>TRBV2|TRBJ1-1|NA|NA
TGTGCCAGCAGAGGAAGGGGAGCTTTCTTT
CASRGRGAFF
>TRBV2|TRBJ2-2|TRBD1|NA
TGTGCCAGCAGTGAAGTCTTGACATTTTCTCGGGACAGGGGAAAGCCCGGGGAGCTGTTTTTT
CASSEVLTFSRDRGKPGELFF
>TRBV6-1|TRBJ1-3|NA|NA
TGTGCCAGCAGTGAAGAATGGGGGCCAGACACCATATATTTT
CASSEEWGPDTIYF
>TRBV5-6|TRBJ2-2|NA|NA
TGTGCCAGCAGCTTGGCCTGGGCAGGGACGAACACCGGGGAGCTGTTTTTT
CASSLAWAGTNTGELFF
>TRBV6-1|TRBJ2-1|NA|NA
TGTGCCAGCGCGGGGGCCTCTGAGCAGTTCTTC
CASAGASEQFF
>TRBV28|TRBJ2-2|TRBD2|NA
TGTGCCAGCAGTGAGCGGGAATCGAACACCGGGGAGCTGTTTTTT
CASSERESNTGELFF
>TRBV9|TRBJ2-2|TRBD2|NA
TGTGCCAGCACCCATCCCGGGGGGGGCACCGGGGAGCTGTTTTTT
CASTHPGGGTGELFF
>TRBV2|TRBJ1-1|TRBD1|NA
TGTGCCAGCAGTGAATCCTTCAGGGGGCTCGTAGACACTGAAGCTTTCTTT
CASSESFRGLVDTEAFF
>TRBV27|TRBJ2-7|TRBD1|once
TGTGCCAGCAGTTTGACAGGGCCCGAAGGATCCTACGAGCAGTACTTC
CASSLTGPEGSYEQYF
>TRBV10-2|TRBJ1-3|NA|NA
TGCGCCAGCAGTGGAAACACCATATATTTT
CASSGNTIYF
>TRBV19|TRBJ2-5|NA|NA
TGTGCCAGTAGTAAACAACGGGGCCGAGATAAGACCCAGTACTTC
CASSKQRGRDKTQYF
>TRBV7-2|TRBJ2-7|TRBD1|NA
TGTGCCAGCAGCTTTGGGACAGTCTCCTACGAGCAGTACTTC
CASSFGTVSYEQYF
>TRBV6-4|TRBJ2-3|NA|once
TGTGCCAGCAGTGACGGGGGGGCCACAGATACGCAGTATTTT
CASSDGGATDTQYF
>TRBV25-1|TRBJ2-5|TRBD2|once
TGTGCCAGCAGTGAACCCCCTGCGGGGGGTCAAGAGACCCAGTACTTC
CASSEPPAGGQETQYF
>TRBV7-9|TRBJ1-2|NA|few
TGTGCCAGCAGCTTAGTGGCAGAATACGATGGCTACACCTTC
CASSLVAEYDGYTF
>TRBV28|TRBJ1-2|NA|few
TGTGCCAGCAGTTTCGGGTTATACGGCTACACCTTC
CASSFGLYGYTF
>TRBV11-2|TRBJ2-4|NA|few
TGTGCCAGCAGCTTCGACTTAAACATTCAGTACTTC
CASSFDLNIQYF
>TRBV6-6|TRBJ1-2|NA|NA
TGTGCCAGCACCTTGGGAGGATATGGCTACACCTTC
CASTLGGYGYTF
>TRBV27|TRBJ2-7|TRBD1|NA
TGTGCCAGCAAACCGGGACAGGGGACCTACGAGCAGTACTTC
CASKPGQGTYEQYF
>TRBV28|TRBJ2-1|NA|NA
TGTGCCAGCAGTCAGGGGACGTACAATGAGCAGTTCTTC
CASSQGTYNEQFF
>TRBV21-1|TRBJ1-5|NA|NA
TGTGCCAGCAGCAAGAGCCCCGCTCTCTTCAATCAGCCCCAGCATTTT
CASSKSPALFNQPQHF
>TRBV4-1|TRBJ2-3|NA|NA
TGCGCCAGCAGCCCCCTGGGGAGGGGGACAGATACGCAGTATTTT
CASSPLGRGTDTQYF
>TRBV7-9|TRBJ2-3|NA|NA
TGTGCCAGCAGCTTGAGTCTCGACGAGACAGATACGCAGTATTTT
CASSLSLDETDTQYF
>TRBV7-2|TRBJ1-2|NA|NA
TGTGCCAGCAGCTTAAGTGACAGGCCTAACTATGGCTACACCTTC
CASSLSDRPNYGYTF
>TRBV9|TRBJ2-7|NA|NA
TGTGCCAGCAGCGTAGGTAACAGGGCCTCCTACGAGCAGTACTTC
CASSVGNRASYEQYF
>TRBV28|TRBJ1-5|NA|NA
TGTGCCAGTTTGACAGTCCAAGGAAGGCCCCAGCATTTT
CASLTVQGRPQHF
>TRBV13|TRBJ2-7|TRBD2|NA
TGTGCCAGCAGCTTGAGACTAGCGGGCCTTCCTGGCTACGAGCAGTACTTC
CASSLRLAGLPGYEQYF
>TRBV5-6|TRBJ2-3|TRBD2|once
TGTGCCAGCACGGCGGGAGGAGGTTATACGCAGTATTTT
CASTAGGGYTQYF
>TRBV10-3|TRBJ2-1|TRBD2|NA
TGTGCCATCAGTGACACGGGACTACCAGGCGATGAGCAGTTCTTC
CAISDTGLPGDEQFF
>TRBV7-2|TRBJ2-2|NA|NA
TGTGCCAGCAGCTTAGCAGGGTGGGGGTACACCGGGGAGCTGTTTTTT
CASSLAGWGYTGELFF
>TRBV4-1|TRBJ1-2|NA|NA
TGCGCCAGCAGCCAGGGGGGGATTGGCTACACCTTC
CASSQGGIGYTF
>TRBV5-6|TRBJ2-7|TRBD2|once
TGTGCCAGCAGCTCGGGGGGTGAGCAGTACTTC
CASSSGGEQYF
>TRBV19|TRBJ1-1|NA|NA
TGTGCCAGTACCTACCTTTCTTGGCGGGGTATGAACACTGAAGCTTTCTTT
CASTYLSWRGMNTEAFF
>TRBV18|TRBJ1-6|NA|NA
TGTGCCAGCTCACCAGAAAGGGTCCAGGATTATAATTCACCCCTCCACTTT
CASSPERVQDYNSPLHF
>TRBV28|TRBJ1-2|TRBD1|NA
TGTGCCAGCAGGGAACCGGGACAGGGAACCTCGGATGGCTACACCTTC
CASREPGQGTSDGYTF
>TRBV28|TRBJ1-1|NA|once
TGTGCCAGCAGTCCCCTGCTAGGACTCCAGCGGAACACTGAAGCTTTCTTT
CASSPLLGLQRNTEAFF
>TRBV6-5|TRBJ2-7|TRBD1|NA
TGTGCCAGCAGTCCCGGGACAGGGAATTCCCACGAGCAGTACTTC
CASSPGTGNSHEQYF
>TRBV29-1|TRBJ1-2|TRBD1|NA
TGCAGCATTGGACAGGGGGCGAGGGGCTACACCTTC
CSIGQGARGYTF
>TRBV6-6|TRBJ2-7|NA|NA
TGTGCCAGCACCCCGACATACGGCTACGAGCAGTACTTC
CASTPTYGYEQYF
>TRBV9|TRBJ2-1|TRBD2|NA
TGTGCCAGCAGCGCCCGGGCTAGCGGACTTTGGGGTGAGCAGTTCTTC
CASSARASGLWGEQFF
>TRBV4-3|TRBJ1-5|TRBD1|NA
TGCGCCAGCAGCCAAGATAGGACAGGGAAGAACCAGCCCCAGCATTTT
CASSQDRTGKNQPQHF
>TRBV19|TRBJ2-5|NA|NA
TGTGCCAGTAGTATAGTGGCAGGCCAAGAGACCCAGTACTTC
CASSIVAGQETQYF
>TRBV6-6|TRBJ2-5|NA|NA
TGTGCCAGCAGTTCTATAGCGTGGGAGACCCAGTACTTC
CASSSIAWETQYF
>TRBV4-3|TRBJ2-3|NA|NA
TGCGCCAGCAGCCAAGAGGGGACTTACCTCACAGATACGCAGTATTTT
CASSQEGTYLTDTQYF
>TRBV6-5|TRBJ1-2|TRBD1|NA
TGTGCCAGCAGGCCGGGACAGGGACCCCACTATGGCTACACCTTC
CASRPGQGPHYGYTF
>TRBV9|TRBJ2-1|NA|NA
TGTGCCAGCAGCGTACTCGAGCCTCACCTCAGTGAGCAGTTCTTC
CASSVLEPHLSEQFF
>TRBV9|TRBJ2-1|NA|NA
TGTGCCAGCAGCGTAGCTTGGTTGGTGACGGATGAGCAGTTCTTC
CASSVAWLVTDEQFF
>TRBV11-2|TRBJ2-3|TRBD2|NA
TGTGCCAGCAGCCAGAAGTGGCTAGCGGGAGGAGGGACAGATACGCAGTATTTT
CASSQKWLAGGGTDTQYF